The clone carrying this TCR beta chain was observed at least ten times. What it recognizes is unknown. The source of the sample is a study of early T cells in non-severe SARS-CoV-2 infection. Study-wide context: Sequenced bulk RNA came from whole blood that was unsorted, and chains were unpaired.

Points from the study as a whole: Anti-spike CD8 responses were favored by VDJdb matching, which missed private and CD4 specificities.

The TCR library protocol was used to attach unique molecular identifiers. These identifiers were attached to individual cDNA molecules. A single record per CDR3 protein comes from TCRdb applying MiXCR to the 5' RACE reads. The sample records some 64,000 distinct CDR3 sequences, under 14% being singletons. The CDR3 is 12 amino acids. V lost 1 base and J 4 bases, leaving 4 bases between the germline ends. Per germline, CDR1 GTSNPN and CDR2 SVGIG (reference sequence). This sequence joins TRBV30 and TRBJ1-4; D is uncertain. The receptor was derived from an adult who was a healthcare worker with PCR-confirmed SARS-CoV-2 infection or an uninfected control (not recorded which). The specimen sequenced was whole blood. This CDR3 is CAWSENNEKLFF. The CDR3 bases are TGTGCCTGGAGTGAAAATAATGAAAAACTGTTTTTT.